A selection of T cell receptor beta chains follows, all from one sample in a study of cytomegalovirus exposure and HLA in healthy donors. Only in-frame clones appear in the TCRdb table, and some are missing; sequencing was by immunoSEQ multiplex PCR. The table has a few hundred thousand clones, just over 75% seen once. The specimen was PBMCs. The receptors derive from a woman aged 60-70 years in good health and CMV-seropositive. The CDR3 runs from the conserved cysteine through the conserved F or W. The D gene is left open where the match is weak. Size is omitted from some rows. Given values are once, few, many or a class for expanded clones.

-	TRBJ1-5	TRBV28	17	TRBD1	CASSLANRGSGNQPQHF	TGTGCCAGCAGTTTGGCTAACAGGGGATCGGGCAATCAGCCCCAGCATTTT
-	TRBJ1-1	TRBV6-5	12	-	CASSYPGREAFF	TGTGCCAGCAGTTACCCCGGCAGGGAAGCTTTCTTT
once	TRBJ2-7	TRBV19	15	TRBD2	CASSIGLAGSYEQYF	TGTGCCAGTAGTATAGGGTTAGCGGGAAGTTACGAGCAGTACTTC
once	TRBJ1-3	TRBV30	13	-	CAWSRTLGNTIYF	TGTGCCTGGAGTAGGACACTAGGAAACACCATATATTTT
-	TRBJ2-7	TRBV9	16	-	CASTKGDRGIGYEQYF	TGTGCCAGCACCAAAGGGGATAGGGGAATCGGGTACGAGCAGTACTTC
-	TRBJ2-7	TRBV4-2	16	-	CASSQGLGGKRDEQYF	TGTGCCAGCAGCCAAGGTTTGGGCGGGAAACGGGACGAGCAGTACTTC
-	TRBJ2-7	TRBV5-1	15	TRBD2	CASSLRGGFSYEQYF	TGCGCCAGCAGCTTACGGGGGGGGTTCTCCTACGAGCAGTACTTC
-	TRBJ2-7	TRBV15	15	-	CATSRGRGAAYEQYF	TGTGCCACCAGCAGAGGTCGGGGGGCGGCCTACGAGCAGTACTTC
-	TRBJ1-5	TRBV6-5	14	-	CASTRLTRGQPQHF	TGTGCCAGCACCCGCCTAACAAGGGGTCAGCCCCAGCATTTT
-	TRBJ2-7	TRBV9	16	TRBD1	CASSSGTGAKSYEQYF	TGTGCCAGCAGCTCGGGGACAGGGGCCAAATCCTACGAGCAGTACTTC
-	TRBJ1-1	TRBV19	15	-	CASSPQGRGNTEAFF	TGTGCCAGTAGTCCGCAGGGGAGGGGGAACACTGAAGCTTTCTTT
-	TRBJ2-4	TRBV10-2	16	-	CASTPSGPSRGNIQYF	TGCGCCAGCACTCCCTCGGGACCCTCAAGGGGGAACATTCAGTACTTC
-	TRBJ1-3	TRBV5-4	14	-	CASRQGFSGNTIYF	TGTGCCAGCAGACAGGGCTTCTCTGGAAACACCATATATTTT
-	TRBJ2-3	TRBV25-1	15	-	CASSYGLPSTDTQYF	TGTGCCAGCTCTTACGGACTGCCAAGCACAGATACGCAGTATTTT
-	TRBJ2-1	TRBV5-1	17	-	CASIPTPSATAYNEQFF	TGCGCCAGCATCCCAACCCCCAGCGCCACCGCTTACAATGAGCAGTTCTTC
once	TRBJ1-2	TRBV28	12	-	CASREGLYGYTF	TGTGCCAGCAGGGAGGGACTCTATGGCTACACCTTC
few	TRBJ2-1	TRBV5-1	14	TRBD1	CASSLTGGYNEQFF	TGCGCCAGCAGCTTGACAGGGGGCTACAATGAGCAGTTCTTC
-	TRBJ1-3	TRBV6-6	16	TRBD1	CASSRPGQGAGNTIYF	TGTGCCAGCAGCCGGCCGGGACAGGGGGCTGGAAACACCATATATTTT
-	TRBJ2-5	TRBV5-6	10	-	CASSPRTQYF	TGTGCCAGCAGCCCGCGGACCCAGTACTTC
-	TRBJ1-2	TRBV19	12	-	CASSRRNYGYTF	TGTGCCAGTAGTAGGAGAAACTATGGCTACACCTTC
-	TRBJ1-2	TRBV5-1	12	-	CASSLTEYGYTF	TGCGCCAGCAGCTTGACTGAATATGGCTACACCTTC
once	TRBJ2-3	TRBV30	15	TRBD2	CAWRFSGEGRDTQYF	TGTGCCTGGAGATTTAGCGGGGAGGGTAGAGATACGCAGTATTTT
-	TRBJ1-2	TRBV5-1	14	TRBD1	CASSSGQASNGYTF	TGCGCCAGCAGCTCCGGACAGGCCTCGAATGGCTACACCTTC
-	TRBJ2-6	TRBV6-5	15	-	CASSSQGTGANVLTF	TGTGCCAGCAGTTCCCAGGGTACTGGGGCCAACGTCCTGACTTTC
-	TRBJ2-1	TRBV4-3	17	TRBD1	CASSHGQGAGSFDEQFF	TGCGCCAGCAGCCACGGACAGGGGGCGGGTAGTTTCGATGAGCAGTTCTTC
few	TRBJ2-7	TRBV5-6	16	-	CASSLEQYASSYEQYF	TGTGCCAGCAGCCTCGAACAGTACGCGAGCTCCTACGAGCAGTACTTC
-	TRBJ2-1	TRBV6-6	15	-	CASSPRDSAYNEQFF	TGTGCCAGCAGCCCGAGGGACTCCGCCTACAATGAGCAGTTCTTC
-	TRBJ1-1	TRBV29-1	13	-	CSVVGYMNTEAFF	TGCAGCGTTGTGGGCTATATGAACACTGAAGCTTTCTTT
-	TRBJ1-1	TRBV7-2	16	TRBD1	CASSSFVSTAGGLAFF	TGTGCCAGCAGCTCCTTCGTCTCCACGGCAGGGGGCTTAGCTTTCTTT
-	TRBJ2-7	TRBV7-2	13	TRBD1	CASSSKTGVEQYF	TGTGCCAGCAGCTCGAAGACAGGGGTCGAGCAGTACTTC
-	TRBJ1-3	TRBV5-1	14	TRBD1	CASSQGTAGNTIYF	TGCGCCAGCAGCCAAGGGACAGCTGGGAACACCATATATTTT
-	TRBJ1-2	TRBV11-2	15	TRBD1	CASSSPGQTTKGYTF	TGTGCCAGCAGCTCTCCGGGACAGACGACTAAGGGCTACACCTTC
-	TRBJ1-5	TRBV7-9	12	-	CSSSLDSQPQHF	TGTTCCAGCAGCCTTGACAGTCAGCCCCAGCATTTT
-	TRBJ1-6	TRBV20-1	11	-	CSARQNSPLHF	TGCAGTGCTAGACAAAATTCACCCCTCCACTTT
-	TRBJ1-5	TRBV5-1	15	TRBD1	CASSWGQIPNQPQHF	TGCGCCAGCAGCTGGGGACAGATACCCAATCAGCCCCAGCATTTT
-	TRBJ2-7	TRBV2	12	-	CASSEEGYEQYF	TGTGCCAGCAGTGAGGAGGGCTACGAGCAGTACTTC
-	TRBJ2-5	TRBV10-3	15	-	CAIRDGNRVQETQYF	TGTGCCATCAGGGACGGTAACAGGGTCCAAGAGACCCAGTACTTC
-	TRBJ2-5	TRBV18	15	TRBD2	CASSPRLADQETQYF	TGTGCCAGCTCACCGAGGCTAGCGGATCAAGAGACCCAGTACTTC
-	TRBJ1-4	TRBV6-1	15	-	CASSKQGITNEKLFF	TGTGCCAGCAGTAAACAGGGTATAACTAATGAAAAACTGTTTTTT
-	TRBJ2-1	TRBV5-1	16	TRBD2	CASSPLGGGGANEQFF	TGCGCCAGCAGCCCTCTTGGTGGCGGGGGGGCGAATGAGCAGTTCTTC
-	TRBJ1-2	TRBV5-1	13	TRBD1	CASRGQGVNGYTF	TGCGCCAGCCGGGGACAGGGAGTGAACGGCTACACCTTC
once	TRBJ2-7	TRBV7-9	15	-	CASSLARDSSYEQYF	TGTGCCAGCAGCTTAGCCCGGGACTCCTCCTACGAGCAGTACTTC
-	TRBJ2-2	TRBV7-2	14	-	CASSLVANTGELFF	TGTGCCAGCAGCTTAGTAGCCAACACCGGGGAGCTGTTTTTT
-	TRBJ2-7	TRBV10-3	14	TRBD1	CAISERVGDSLVDF	TGTGCCATCAGTGAAAGGGTAGGGGACAGCCTTGTGGACTTC
few	TRBJ1-1	TRBV6-1	13	-	CASSQRQDLEAFF	TGTGCCAGCAGTCAGAGACAGGACCTTGAAGCTTTCTTT
-	TRBJ2-3	TRBV6-4	17	TRBD2	CASSQYGTSGSHDTQYF	TGTGCCAGCAGCCAATACGGGACTAGCGGGAGCCACGATACGCAGTATTTT
-	TRBJ1-1	TRBV6-5	13	-	CASKQGRHTEAFF	TGTGCCAGCAAGCAGGGGCGACACACTGAAGCTTTCTTT
-	TRBJ2-3	TRBV16	13	-	CASSEQGTDTQYF	TGTGCCAGCAGCGAACAGGGCACAGATACGCAGTATTTT
-	TRBJ1-4	TRBV30	15	-	CAWSKLTVQNEKLFF	TGTGCCTGGAGTAAGCTGACAGTCCAAAATGAAAAACTGTTTTTT
-	TRBJ2-1	TRBV4-1	16	TRBD1	CASSQALQGPWNEQFF	TGCGCCAGCAGCCAAGCACTACAGGGGCCTTGGAATGAGCAGTTCTTC
-	TRBJ2-1	TRBV7-9	13	-	CASSLGLANEQFF	TGTGCCAGCAGCTTAGGTTTGGCTAATGAGCAGTTCTTC
-	TRBJ1-2	TRBV18	14	-	CASSPDGGGYGYTF	TGTGCCAGCTCACCCGATGGGGGAGGCTATGGCTACACCTTC
-	TRBJ1-5	TRBV5-1	15	-	CASSLGLAGDQPQHF	TGCGCCAGCAGCTTGGGGCTTGCAGGCGATCAGCCCCAGCATTTT
-	TRBJ2-7	TRBV7-9	14	-	CSSSLGQGAYEQYF	TGTTCCAGCAGCTTAGGGCAGGGCGCCTACGAGCAGTACTTC